This TCR beta chain was identified in a study of T cell clones after liver transplantation. General study results and limits: Small, mixed patient groups and varying post-transplant times limit these conclusions.

Sequenced by immunoSEQ multiplex PCR; TCRdb stores in-frame clones only, minus some. The sample includes under 130,000 clones, roughly four fifths of them seen just once. This clone was seen a handful of times. Its antigen is currently unknown. V dropped 1 base and J dropped 5 bases, with 15 bases sitting between them. The length of the CDR3 is 15 residues. From germline, CDR1 is SGHDN and CDR2 FVKESK. Sequencing used CD4+ T cells from blood, obtained approximately 45 months after liver transplant. This sequence was found in a human patient who received a liver transplant. Some T cells here may be from the graft donor. The rearrangement joins TRBV14 to TRBJ2-7, with D perhaps matching TRBD1 (5 bases). The chain's CDR3 is CASSQASPRVDEQYF. The CDR3 nucleotides are TGTGCCAGCAGCCAAGCATCCCCCAGGGTCGACGAGCAGTACTTC.